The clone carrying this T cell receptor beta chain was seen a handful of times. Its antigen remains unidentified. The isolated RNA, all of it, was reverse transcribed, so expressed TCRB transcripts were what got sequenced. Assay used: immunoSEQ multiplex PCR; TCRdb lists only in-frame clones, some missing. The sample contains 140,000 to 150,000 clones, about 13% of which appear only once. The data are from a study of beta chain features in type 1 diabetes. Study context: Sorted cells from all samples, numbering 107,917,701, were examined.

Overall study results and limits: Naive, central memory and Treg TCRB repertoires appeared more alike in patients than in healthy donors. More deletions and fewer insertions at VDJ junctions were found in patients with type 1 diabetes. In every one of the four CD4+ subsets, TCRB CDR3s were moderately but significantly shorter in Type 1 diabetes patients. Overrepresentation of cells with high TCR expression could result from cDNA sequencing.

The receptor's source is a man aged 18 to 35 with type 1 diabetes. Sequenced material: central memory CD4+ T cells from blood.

CDR3 amino acids: CASSEEQGGAQHF. The CDR3 DNA follows: TGTGCCAGCAGTGAGGAACAGGGGGGAGCCCAGCATTTT. The chain is built from TRBV2 and TRBJ1-5; 8 nucleotides agree with TRBD1. The CDR3 runs 13 residues. From germline, CDR1 is SNHLY and CDR2 FYNNEI. After removal of 3 bases from V and 11 bases from J, the junction contained 6 bases not matched to a gene.